The rows below give T cell receptor beta chains drawn from one sample of a study of post-analysis software for immune sequencing data. Each CDR3 protein is one row after TCRdb ran MiXCR on the PCR reads. The data contain hundreds of thousands of distinct CDR3 sequences, roughly 50% of them seen just once; the ten biggest clones take up 4.6%. The sequencing sample was made of blood. The receptors originated from a girl aged 5-17 years with multiple sclerosis. Each CDR3 is given with its conserved first and last residue. A row's size may be missing; if present it is once, few, many or a size class.

v_gene,j_gene,abundance,CDR3aa
TRBV5-1,TRBJ2-4,few,CASSLRGGNYGDIQYF
TRBV12-3/TRBV12-4,TRBJ2-1,once,CASSLVTGVDEQFF
TRBV7-3,TRBJ2-1,.,CASSPRGGWYNEQFF
TRBV29-1,TRBJ1-1,few,CSVEEDTMNTEAFF
TRBV5-5,TRBJ2-1,few,CASSPTGTGLRNEQFF
TRBV7-2,TRBJ2-3,.,CASSREGGRIPDTQYF
TRBV7-9,TRBJ1-4,few,CASSSGGEKLFF
TRBV5-1,TRBJ1-2,.,CASSTRDRVYGYTF
TRBV10-3,TRBJ2-7,.,CAISETRGPSGGVYEQYF
TRBV5-1,TRBJ2-1,.,CASSLGGVLNEQFF
TRBV20-1,TRBJ2-1,.,CSARGGTSGSSEEQFF
TRBV7-2,TRBJ1-2,few,CASSRLIDGYTF
TRBV10-3,TRBJ2-7,.,CAISETRGGGSYEQYF
TRBV12-3/TRBV12-4,.,few,CASSLRVMEGETQYF
TRBV7-3,TRBJ2-6,.,CASSLSTSGANVLTF
TRBV5-1,TRBJ2-5,.,CASSLEGFGAYQETQYF
TRBV24-1,TRBJ2-3,few,CATSAASGSADTQYF
TRBV4-1,TRBJ2-7,few,CASSQLTGAYEQYF
TRBV12-5,TRBJ2-1,.,CASGRGTSLHNEQFF
TRBV5-1,TRBJ1-2,.,CASSLDPNGFRYGYTF
TRBV7-2,TRBJ2-7,.,CASSRPLRFDEQYF
TRBV7-2,TRBJ1-1,few,CASSYAGDLNTEAFF
TRBV15,TRBJ2-4,.,CATSPQGGAGGKNIQYF
TRBV15,TRBJ2-4,few,CATSRVDAGTKNIQYF
TRBV7-9,TRBJ1-6,.,CASSPSGTGGISPLHF
TRBV4-1,TRBJ2-7,.,CASSQDRVTSYEQYF
TRBV5-1,TRBJ1-1,few,CASSLGGPTEAFF
TRBV6-2/TRBV6-3,TRBJ2-1,.,CASSSAGEQFF
TRBV6-6,TRBJ2-1,.,CASRARGRANEKFF
TRBV2,TRBJ2-1,.,CASSDLSGSPYNEQFF
TRBV28,TRBJ2-3,.,CASSLTPRDTQYF
TRBV13,TRBJ2-3,.,CASSKDGRGASTDTQYF
TRBV20-1,TRBJ2-3,.,CSARDRRGLAGADTQYF
TRBV7-9,TRBJ2-1,few,CASSSLSERNEQFF
TRBV7-3,TRBJ1-6,.,CASSLGRGVDSPLHF
TRBV12-3/TRBV12-4,TRBJ2-6,.,CASSFLRGIGANVLTF
TRBV7-2,TRBJ1-5,.,CASSLEVQAGKDNQPQHF
TRBV20-1,TRBJ2-7,few,CSARAQVSYYEQYF
TRBV11-1,TRBJ2-1,.,CASSLEISGGLNEQFF
TRBV3-1,TRBJ2-7,.,CASSQARGYEQYF
TRBV4-1,TRBJ2-3,few,CASSQGPDQTDTQYF
TRBV12-5,TRBJ1-5,.,CASGLGRQSTDYSNQPQHF